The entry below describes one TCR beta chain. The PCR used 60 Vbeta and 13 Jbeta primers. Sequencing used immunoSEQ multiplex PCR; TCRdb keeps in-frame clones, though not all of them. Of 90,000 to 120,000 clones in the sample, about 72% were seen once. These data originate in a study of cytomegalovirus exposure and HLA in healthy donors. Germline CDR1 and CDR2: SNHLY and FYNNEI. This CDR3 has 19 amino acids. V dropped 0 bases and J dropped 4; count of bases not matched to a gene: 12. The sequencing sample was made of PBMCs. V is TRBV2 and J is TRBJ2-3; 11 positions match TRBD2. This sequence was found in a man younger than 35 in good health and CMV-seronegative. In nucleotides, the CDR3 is TGTGCCAGCAGTGAAGCCACAGGGAACCTAGCGGGGGGACCAGATACGCAGTATTTT. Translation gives CASSEATGNLAGGPDTQYF.